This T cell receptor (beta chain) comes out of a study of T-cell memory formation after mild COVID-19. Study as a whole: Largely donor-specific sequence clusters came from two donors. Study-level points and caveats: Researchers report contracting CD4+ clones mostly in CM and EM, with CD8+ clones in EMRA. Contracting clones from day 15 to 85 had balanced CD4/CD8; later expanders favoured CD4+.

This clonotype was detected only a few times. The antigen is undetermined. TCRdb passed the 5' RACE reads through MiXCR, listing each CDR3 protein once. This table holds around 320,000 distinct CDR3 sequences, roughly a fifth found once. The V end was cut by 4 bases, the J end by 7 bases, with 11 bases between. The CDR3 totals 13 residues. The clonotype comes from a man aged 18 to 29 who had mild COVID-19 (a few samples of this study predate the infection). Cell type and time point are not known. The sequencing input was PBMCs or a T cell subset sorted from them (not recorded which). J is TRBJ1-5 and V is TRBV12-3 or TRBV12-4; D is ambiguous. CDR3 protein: CASSSQIGQPQHF. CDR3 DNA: TGTGCCAGCAGTTCGCAGATCGGCCAGCCCCAGCATTTT.